Listed below are T cell receptor beta chains from one sample, sequenced in a study of beta chain features in type 1 diabetes. The data were produced by immunoSEQ multiplex PCR, yet TCRdb's version contains in-frame clones alone and is incomplete. The data contain a few hundred thousand clones, roughly 9.8% of them seen just once; the ten biggest clones take up about 0.64%. The sequenced material came from central memory CD4+ T cells from blood. These receptors were obtained from a man aged 25 to 45 with type 1 diabetes. Each CDR3 is given with its conserved first and last residue. A D gene is named only where the DNA matches it firmly. Clone size is stated in some rows and not others, as once, few, many or a class when expanded.

J | V | D | size | length | CDR3 | DNA
TRBJ2-1 | TRBV7-3 | NA | many | 12 | CASSPGSSEQFF | TGTGCCAGCAGCCCTGGGAGTAGTGAGCAGTTCTTC
TRBJ2-3 | TRBV5-1 | NA | NA | 13 | CASSFGGQDTQYF | TGCGCCAGCAGCTTCGGGGGGCAAGATACGCAGTATTTT
TRBJ2-3 | TRBV6-1 | NA | NA | 15 | CASSEPGLRTDTQYF | TGTGCCAGCAGTGAACCCGGACTACGCACAGATACGCAGTATTTT
TRBJ2-3 | TRBV10-3 | NA | NA | 14 | CAISESGHTDTQYF | TGTGCCATCAGTGAGTCGGGACACACAGATACGCAGTATTTT
TRBJ1-4 | TRBV9 | NA | few | 14 | CASSGTGRNEKLFF | TGTGCCAGCAGCGGAACGGGCCGAAATGAAAAACTGTTTTTT
TRBJ2-7 | TRBV15 | NA | NA | 15 | CATSRVAGLIYEQYF | TGTGCCACCAGCAGAGTAGCCGGATTAATCTACGAGCAGTACTTC
TRBJ2-7 | TRBV5-4 | TRBD2 | many | 15 | CASSFEAGGSHEQYF | TGTGCCAGCAGCTTTGAGGCGGGGGGGAGCCACGAGCAGTACTTC
TRBJ2-1 | TRBV5-4 | NA | few | 15 | CASSQGLAAVNEQFF | TGTGCCAGCAGCCAAGGGCTAGCTGCAGTCAATGAGCAGTTCTTC
TRBJ2-4 | TRBV7-9 | NA | many | 15 | CASSLDQGWGNIQYF | TGTGCCAGCAGCTTAGATCAAGGCTGGGGGAACATTCAGTACTTC
TRBJ2-1 | TRBV6-5 | TRBD2 | few | 14 | CASSLAGGPNEQFF | TGTGCCAGCAGTTTAGCGGGAGGGCCCAATGAGCAGTTCTTC
TRBJ2-5 | TRBV29-1 | NA | few | 10 | CSVSRETQYF | TGCAGCGTTAGTCGAGAGACCCAGTACTTC
TRBJ2-7 | TRBV4-1 | TRBD2 | NA | 16 | CASSQDASGIPYEQYF | TGCGCCAGCAGCCAAGACGCTAGCGGGATACCCTACGAGCAGTACTTC
TRBJ2-5 | TRBV7-9 | NA | many | 14 | CASSLKTEQETQYF | TGTGCCAGCAGCTTAAAGACGGAGCAAGAGACCCAGTACTTC
TRBJ2-6 | TRBV19 | NA | many | 17 | CASRRGSLWSGANVLTF | TGTGCCAGTAGGCGGGGCAGCCTTTGGTCCGGGGCCAACGTCCTGACTTTC
TRBJ2-4 | TRBV28 | NA | many | 14 | CASSFVLAKNIQYF | TGTGCCAGCAGTTTTGTGCTAGCCAAAAACATTCAGTACTTC
TRBJ2-7 | TRBV7-9 | NA | many | 11 | CASSLADEQYF | TGTGCCAGCAGCTTAGCCGACGAGCAGTACTTC
TRBJ2-5 | TRBV5-6 | TRBD2 | few | 18 | CASSLGPRTSGTSETQYF | TGTGCCAGCAGCTTAGGACCCAGGACTAGCGGAACTAGTGAGACCCAGTACTTC
TRBJ2-7 | TRBV6-6 | TRBD1 | NA | 14 | CASSPQGAAGEQYF | TGTGCCAGCAGTCCACAGGGGGCGGCAGGAGAGCAGTACTTC
TRBJ1-5 | TRBV28 | NA | NA | 13 | CASSRLYNQPQHF | TGTGCCAGCAGCCGACTGTACAATCAGCCCCAGCATTTT
TRBJ1-1 | TRBV9 | TRBD1 | NA | 15 | CASSLGTGGWTEAFF | TGTGCCAGCAGCTTAGGAACAGGGGGGTGGACTGAAGCTTTCTTT
TRBJ1-2 | TRBV30 | TRBD1 | many | 14 | CAWTGEQGADGYTF | TGTGCCTGGACCGGGGAGCAGGGGGCTGATGGCTACACCTTC
TRBJ1-5 | TRBV11-2 | TRBD1 | NA | 14 | CASSTGQGGQPQHF | TGTGCCAGCAGCACCGGACAGGGCGGTCAGCCCCAGCATTTT